The clone carrying this T cell receptor (beta chain) was counted only a few times. TCRdb recomputed calls from the 5' RACE reads with MiXCR, one row per CDR3 protein. The sample contains roughly 94,000 distinct CDR3 sequences, 7.5% to 10% of which appear only once. The data originate from a study of T cells after yellow fever vaccination. J gave up 2 bases and V 0 bases, and 11 bases lay outside the gene matches. There are 18 residues in the CDR3. Germline CDR1 reads SGDLS; CDR2 reads YYNGEE. Study-wide findings and caveats: Post-booster samples contained most primary-vaccination clones (approximately 96% CD4, almost 90% CD8).

Sequencing was performed on CD8+ T cells not binding an NS4B(214-222) dextramer, sorted from PBMCs, taken roughly 14 days after the first yellow fever vaccination. The V gene is TRBV9, the J gene TRBJ2-3; 8 bases match TRBD2. The TCR was taken from a man between 18 and 35 years old who received the YFV17D yellow fever vaccine. The CDR3 DNA reads TGTGCCAGCAGCGTAGATTCAAGGAGTAGCGGGGCCACAGATACGCAGTATTTT. It codes for CASSVDSRSSGATDTQYF.